One and the same sample provided the 30 T cell receptor beta chains below, sequenced in a study of T cell changes during pregnancy in multiple sclerosis. Repertoires were generated with immunoSEQ multiplex PCR, while TCRdb's copy carries only in-frame clones and drops some. The data show tens of thousands of clones, around nine tenths seen once. This sample comprised CD4+ T cells from peripheral blood mononuclear cells, obtained in the second trimester of pregnancy. The receptors originated from a female donor with multiple sclerosis, enrolled in a pregnancy study.

This chain joins TRBV7-9 and TRBJ2-5; D perhaps matches TRBD1 (5 bases). The germline V gene encodes CDR1 SEHNR and CDR2 FQNEAQ (reference sequence). The CDR3 covers 16 residues. Trimming pared 1 base from V and 5 bases from J, leaving 17 bases between. The CDR3 bases are TGTGCCAGCAGCTTAGGTCTCCTGGCAGGGTATGAGACCCAGTACTTC. It codes for CASSLGLLAGYETQYF.

The rearrangement links TRBV27 to TRBJ1-1; maybe TRBD1 (6 bases). Trimming shortened V by 6 bases and J by 4 bases, and 9 bases separated the two germline ends. The CDR3 extends over 12 amino acids. Looked up from germline, CDR1 is MNHEY and CDR2 is SMNVEV (reference sequence). The CDR3 loop is CASSQGGTEAFF. DNA of the CDR3: TGTGCCAGCAGCCAAGGGGGCACTGAAGCTTTCTTT.

The genes are TRBV6-4 and TRBJ2-1; perhaps TRBD2 as D (6 bases). Germline lookup yields CDR1 MRHNA and CDR2 SNTAGT. V was pared by 0 bases and J by 2 bases, with 8 bases between. The CDR3 is made up of 15 amino acids. The chain's CDR3 is CASSDSSGPYNEQFF. The CDR3 DNA reads TGTGCCAGCAGTGACTCAAGCGGGCCCTACAATGAGCAGTTCTTC.

The chain joins TRBV30 to TRBJ1-5, with D possibly being TRBD1 (5 bases). The V end was cut by 0 bases, the J end by 4 bases, with 7 bases between. The CDR3 covers 13 residues. Germline V gives CDR1 GTSNPN, CDR2 SVGIG (reference sequence). For the CDR3, the DNA is TGTGCCTGGAGTGTACGGGGGAATCAGCCCCAGCATTTT. Its protein is CAWSVRGNQPQHF.

This rearrangement joins TRBV6-5 to TRBJ2-1; TRBD2 aligns across 12 bases. V was clipped by 0 bases and J by 9 bases; unmatched bases: 3. The CDR3 length is 15 residues. Germline CDR1 and CDR2: MNHEY and SVGAGI. The CDR3 coding sequence is TGTGCCAGCAGTTACTCTACTAGCGGGAGGCCTGAGCAGTTCTTC. It encodes CASSYSTSGRPEQFF.

This sequence joins TRBV9 and TRBJ2-7, with D unresolved. The germline CDR1 and CDR2 sequences are SGDLS and YYNGEE. The CDR3 loop spans 16 amino acids. Between the trimmed V and J ends, which lost 4 bases and 0 bases, there was a span of 17 bases. Here the CDR3 DNA reads TGTGCCAGCAGCCCCTCCGTCGGAGAGAGCTCCTACGAGCAGTACTTC. Residues: CASSPSVGESSYEQYF.

This chain joins TRBV30 and TRBJ2-2; 11 bases map to TRBD2. The trim removed 8 bases at V and 8 bases at J, leaving 10 bases unmatched. This CDR3 comprises 14 residues. Germline V gene sequence: CDR1 GTSNPN, CDR2 SVGIG (reference sequence). DNA of the CDR3: TGTGCCGGAAAAGCTAGCGGGAGGACTGGGGAGCTGTTTTTT. This translates into CAGKASGRTGELFF.

The gene calls are TRBV14 and TRBJ2-5; D perhaps matches TRBD2 (6 bases). The CDR3 extends over 14 amino acids. The V end was cut by 1 base, the J end by 3 bases, with 9 bases between. Germline V CDR1 and CDR2: SGHDN, FVKESK. In DNA form, the CDR3 reads TGTGCCAGCAGCCAAGCGGGACTTAAAGAGACCCAGTACTTC. Protein product: CASSQAGLKETQYF.

The chain carries TRBV5-6 and TRBJ1-4, with 10 nucleotides matching TRBD1. Germline CDR1 is SGHDT and CDR2 is YYEEEE. This CDR3 is 17 amino acids long. Trimming cost V 0 bases and J 0 bases; bases outside gene matches: 2. The DNA for the CDR3 is TGTGCCAGCAGCTTGGGGACAGGGGGAGCAACTAATGAAAAACTGTTTTTT. This translates into CASSLGTGGATNEKLFF. Drawing the rest from reference TRBV5-6 and TRBJ1-4, the complete variable domain is DAGVTQSPTHLIKTRGQQVTLRCSPKSGHDTVSWYQQALGQGPQFIFQYYEEEERQRGNFPDRFSGHQFPNYSSELNVNALLLGDSALYLCASSLGTGGATNEKLFFGSGTQLSVL.

This rearrangement joins TRBV18 to TRBJ2-5; D perhaps matches TRBD1 (6 bases). The CDR3 extends over 14 amino acids. Per germline, CDR1 KGHSH and CDR2 LQKENI. Trimming pared 3 bases from V and 5 bases from J, leaving 13 bases between. In nucleotides, the CDR3 is TGTGCCAGCTCACCGCAGGGGCCGGGGGAGACCCAGTACTTC. Protein: CASSPQGPGETQYF. Combining the CDR3 with reference TRBV18 and TRBJ2-5 gives the whole variable domain NAGVMQNPRHLVRRRGQEARLRCSPMKGHSHVYWYRQLPEEGLKFMVYLQKENIIDESGMPKERFSAEFPKEGPSILRIQQVVRGDSAAYFCASSPQGPGETQYFGPGTRLLVL.

This rearrangement joins TRBV4-1 to TRBJ2-7, with 8 bases aligning to TRBD1. The CDR3 loop spans 15 amino acids. Germline V CDR1 and CDR2: MGHRA, YSYEKL. Unmatched junction bases numbered 8, after V lost 1 base and J lost 6 bases. CDR3 in amino acids: CASSQVGRGRVEQYF. CDR3 DNA sequence: TGCGCCAGCAGCCAAGTCGGCAGGGGGCGGGTCGAGCAGTACTTC.

The chain joins TRBV5-1 to TRBJ2-2; D uncertain. Trimming took 5 bases from V and 4 from J, leaving 9 bases between them. Germline loops: CDR1 SGHRS, CDR2 YFSETQ. This CDR3 is 13 amino acids long. The CDR3 region has the DNA TGCGCCAGCAGTTTCGACTCCACCGGGGAGCTGTTTTTT. It yields the protein CASSFDSTGELFF. Complete variable domain (other parts from reference TRBV5-1 and TRBJ2-2): KAGVTQTPRYLIKTRGQQVTLSCSPISGHRSVSWYQQTPGQGLQFLFEYFSETQRNKGNFPGRFSGRQFSNSRSEMNVSTLELGDSALYLCASSFDSTGELFFGEGSRLTVL.

The genes are TRBV2 and TRBJ1-2; unclear D gene. Germline CDR1 and CDR2: SNHLY and FYNNEI. This CDR3 is built from 15 residues. V lost 4 bases to trimming and J lost 4 bases, with 16 bases between them. The CDR3: CASSVPRLGSYGYTF. CDR3 nucleotides: TGTGCCAGCAGTGTTCCCCGTCTAGGGAGCTATGGCTACACCTTC.

This clone was found once. The rearrangement links TRBV30 to TRBJ1-5; no clear D gene. The germline V and J ends were trimmed by 5 bases and 5 bases, with 13 bases remaining between them. This CDR3 has 13 amino acids. Germline CDR1 reads GTSNPN; CDR2 reads SVGIG (reference sequence). CDR3 in DNA: TGTGCCTGGGCCTCAGGCGGGGATCAGCCCCAGCATTTT. Protein sequence: CAWASGGDQPQHF.

J is TRBJ2-5 and V is TRBV12-5, with 11 bases matching TRBD2. Germline assignment: CDR1 LGHNT and CDR2 FRNRAP. V lost 0 bases, J lost 4 bases, and 4 bases stayed unmatched. The CDR3 spans 16 residues. This chain's CDR3 is CASGLVLAGGPETQYF. The CDR3 nucleotides are TGTGCTAGTGGTTTGGTTTTAGCGGGAGGGCCAGAGACCCAGTACTTC.

This clone was picked up a small number of times. In DNA, the CDR3 is TGTGCCAGCGGCGGGAGGGTTAACACTGAAGCTTTCTTT. Amino acids: CASGGRVNTEAFF. The rearrangement links TRBV11-2 to TRBJ1-1; D is ambiguous. CDR3 length equals 13 residues. Germline V CDR1 and CDR2: SGHAT, FQNNGV. The V end lost 8 bases, the J end lost 2 bases, and 12 bases lay between the germline ends. Full variable domain (rest looked up from reference TRBV11-2 and TRBJ1-1): EAGVAQSPRYKIIEKRQSVAFWCNPISGHATLYWYQQILGQGPKLLIQFQNNGVVDDSQLPKDRFSAERLKGVDSTLKIQPAKLEDSAVYLCASGGRVNTEAFFGQGTRLTVV.

This sequence joins TRBV2 and TRBJ2-2, with 8 nucleotides matching TRBD2. Germline V lookup: CDR1 SNHLY, CDR2 FYNNEI. With V trimmed by 4 bases and J by 7 bases, 11 bases remained unmatched. CDR3 length: 16 residues. The DNA for the CDR3 is TGTGCCAGCAGTGGGATGACTAGCGATATGATCGGGGAGCTGTTTTTT. Its protein product is CASSGMTSDMIGELFF. Full variable domain (remainder filled in from reference TRBV2 and TRBJ2-2): EPEVTQTPSHQVTQMGQEVILRCVPISNHLYFYWYRQILGQKVEFLVSFYNNEISEKSEIFDDQFSVERPDGSNFTLKIRSTKLEDSAMYFCASSGMTSDMIGELFFGEGSRLTVL.

The chain links TRBV7-3 to TRBJ2-1; 7 bases align to TRBD2. The CDR3 totals 16 residues. Germline assignment: CDR1 SGHTA and CDR2 FQGTGA. Losses at the gene ends were 1 base for V and 3 bases for J; bases not matched to a gene: 6. CDR3 coding DNA: TGTGCCAGCAGCTTAATGGGGGGGTCAAACTACAATGAGCAGTTCTTC. Encoded protein: CASSLMGGSNYNEQFF.

Here the CDR3 reads CAMRGKYNEQFF. DNA for the CDR3: TGTGCCATGAGAGGGAAGTACAATGAGCAGTTCTTC. The V gene is TRBV7-9, the J gene TRBJ2-1; D possibly corresponds to TRBD2 (5 bases). The V gene lost 10 bases and the J gene lost 4 bases, with 11 bases spanning the gap. The CDR3 is made up of 12 amino acids. Germline lookup yields CDR1 SEHNR and CDR2 FQNEAQ (reference sequence). Complete variable domain (other parts from reference TRBV7-9 and TRBJ2-1): DTGVSQNPRHKITKRGQNVTFRCDPISEHNRLYWYRQTLGQGPEFLTYFQNEAQLEKSRLLSDRFSAERPKGSFSTLEIQRTEQGDSAMYLCAMRGKYNEQFFGPGTRLTVL.

The chain carries TRBV5-1 and TRBJ2-1, with D hard to call. This CDR3 is built from 12 residues. Germline V CDR1 and CDR2: SGHRS, YFSETQ. The V end lost 0 bases, the J end lost 8 bases, and 6 bases lay between the germline ends. The CDR3 region has the DNA TGCGCCAGCAGCTTGGATGTCTATGAGCAGTTCTTC. Translating it yields CASSLDVYEQFF.

Here the CDR3 DNA reads TGTGCCAGCACTTATGGGGGGGTGGAGGCTTTCTTT. Protein: CASTYGGVEAFF. The chain uses TRBV25-1 and TRBJ1-1; D is perhaps TRBD1 (5 bases). The V gene's germline CDR1 is MGHDK and CDR2 SYGVNS. V lost 7 bases to trimming and J lost 11 bases, with 17 bases between them. The CDR3 sequence is 12 residues long.

The chain combines TRBV5-6 with TRBJ2-5; 8 bases are shared with TRBD1. V lost 4 bases and J lost 2; bases outside the gene matches: 7. Germline CDR1 and CDR2: SGHDT and YYEEEE. The length of the CDR3 is 15 residues. The CDR3 loop is CASSPDRGIQETQYF. The CDR3 coding sequence is TGTGCCAGCAGCCCCGACAGGGGTATTCAAGAGACCCAGTACTTC.

V and J are TRBV2 and TRBJ2-7, with D perhaps matching TRBD2 (6 bases). The V and J ends lost 4 bases and 1 base respectively, with 11 bases between them. The CDR3 extends over 14 amino acids. Germline CDR1 is SNHLY and CDR2 is FYNNEI. DNA of the CDR3: TGTGCCAGCAGTGTGGAGGGGCAGTCCTACGAGCAGTACTTC. It codes for CASSVEGQSYEQYF.

This clone ranks as medium-sized. This chain uses TRBV9 with TRBJ1-1, with TRBD1 identical over 8 bases. Germline CDR1 is SGDLS and CDR2 is YYNGEE. V shed 3 bases and J 0 bases; nucleotides not matched to a gene: 4. This CDR3 contains 15 residues. The CDR3 loop reads CASSGTGKLNTEAFF. The CDR3 DNA reads as TGTGCCAGCAGCGGGACAGGGAAGCTGAACACTGAAGCTTTCTTT.

V and J are TRBV5-1 and TRBJ2-7; 7 bases line up with TRBD1. Germline loops: CDR1 SGHRS, CDR2 YFSETQ. The trim removed 7 bases at V and 3 bases at J, leaving 10 bases unmatched. The CDR3 has 14 amino acids. The CDR3 coding sequence is TGCGCCAGCGCCGAGGGGGCCCGAAACTACGAGCAGTACTTC. This gives the protein CASAEGARNYEQYF. Full variable domain (remainder filled in from reference TRBV5-1 and TRBJ2-7): KAGVTQTPRYLIKTRGQQVTLSCSPISGHRSVSWYQQTPGQGLQFLFEYFSETQRNKGNFPGRFSGRQFSNSRSEMNVSTLELGDSALYLCASAEGARNYEQYFGPGTRLTVT.

The rearrangement joins TRBV19 to TRBJ1-5; 7 positions agree with TRBD1. The CDR3 loop spans 15 amino acids. J gave up 0 bases and V 8 bases, and 7 bases lay outside the gene matches. Germline V lookup: CDR1 LNHDA, CDR2 SQIVND (reference sequence). Written as DNA, the CDR3 is TGTGCCAGTCGGGACAGAGCCTATAGCAATCAGCCCCAGCATTTT. Amino acid sequence: CASRDRAYSNQPQHF.

V is TRBV7-9 and J is TRBJ1-4; D might be TRBD1 (5 bases). This CDR3 is 17 amino acids long. V lost 2 bases to trimming and J lost 2 bases, with 15 bases between them. Germline-derived CDR1 and CDR2 are SEHNR and FQNEAQ (reference sequence). The CDR3 spells CASSLFGSAGTNEKLFF. The DNA of the CDR3 is TGTGCCAGCAGCTTATTCGGGTCGGCAGGGACTAATGAAAAACTGTTTTTT. Drawing the rest from reference TRBV7-9 and TRBJ1-4, the complete variable domain is DTGVSQNPRHKITKRGQNVTFRCDPISEHNRLYWYRQTLGQGPEFLTYFQNEAQLEKSRLLSDRFSAERPKGSFSTLEIQRTEQGDSAMYLCASSLFGSAGTNEKLFFGSGTQLSVL.

The V call is TRBV4-3, the J call TRBJ2-5, with a weak D call TRBD1 (6 bases). The CDR3 covers 16 residues. CDR1 and CDR2 from the germline V gene are LGHNA and YSLEER. Trimming left V 0 bases short and J 6 bases short, with 17 bases between. CDR3 nucleotides: TGCGCCAGCAGCCAAGATAACAATCTAGGGGGAAAGACCCAGTACTTC. As protein: CASSQDNNLGGKTQYF.

V gene TRBV18 combines with J gene TRBJ1-5; D may be TRBD1 (6 bases). Germline V CDR1 and CDR2: KGHSH, LQKENI. The length of the CDR3 is 15 residues. V gave up 3 bases and J gave up 2 bases, with 11 bases separating them. CDR3 nucleotide sequence: TGTGCCAGCTCACCGGAACAGGGAGGCAATCAGCCCCAGCATTTT. Amino acid sequence: CASSPEQGGNQPQHF.

The V call is TRBV29-1, the J call TRBJ1-1, with 9 bases lining up with TRBD1. Germline loops: CDR1 SQVTM, CDR2 ANQGSEA. Trimming cost V 4 bases and J 6 bases; bases outside gene matches: 6. The CDR3 loop spans 13 amino acids. As DNA, the CDR3 is TGCAGCGTTGCTGGGACAGGGTTGTCTGAAGCTTTCTTT. It is translated as CSVAGTGLSEAFF.